The T cell receptor (beta chain) described here comes from a study of T cell changes during pregnancy in multiple sclerosis. TCRdb's table, derived via immunoSEQ multiplex PCR, lists solely in-frame clones and lacks some. The data show over 85,000 clones, with 91% seen just once and about 1.7% held by the top ten. Germline V gene data show CDR1 as SGDLS and CDR2 as YYNGEE. V shed 4 bases and J 3 bases; nucleotides not matched to a gene: 3. The CDR3 runs to 14 residues. The chain carries TRBV9 and TRBJ1-3; TRBD1 matches 8 bases. Sequences were derived from peripheral blood, sampled after pregnancy. This clonotype originated in a female donor in good health, enrolled as a control in a pregnancy study. CDR3 in DNA: TGTGCCAGCAGCTTAGACAGGGGTGGAAACACCATATATTTT. Translated: CASSLDRGGNTIYF.